This paragraph covers one T cell receptor beta chain sequence. Its antigen remains unidentified. The input lacks base qualities; no much larger clone sits a single base away. This sample stems from a study of technical replicates of blood from a handful of donors (dated by TCRdb to about 2017). The germline V gene sets CDR1 to LGHNA and CDR2 to YSLEER. Counted from cysteine to phenylalanine, this CDR3 has 17 amino acids. The only DNA kept is the CDR3, 51 bases in frame from the first base. V gives up 0 bases and J gives up 6 bases, and the segment between their germline ends measures 17 bases. The library was prepared using the immunoSEQ multiplex PCR assay. Sourced from immuneACCESS, this table was stored by TCRdb with only in-frame sequences that have V and J called. A share of the clones is absent; for the studies checked, an unresolved V gene accounts for under half, and the remainder has no known explanation. This sample lists approximately 45,000 clones; almost 97% were detected once. 0.35% to 0.4% of the sample lies in the top ten.

The sequence derives from a human donor in good health. The sample taken for sequencing was T cells isolated from PBMCs. The rearranged segments are TRBV4-3 and TRBJ1-4; the D gene cannot be named for sure. CDR3 region: CASSQDGQDGGYEKLFF. The DNA is as follows: TGCGCCAGCAGCCAAGATGGGCAGGACGGAGGGTATGAAAAACTGTTTTTT.